Below are 17 T cell receptor beta chains sequenced from a single sample in a study of T cells in Graves' hyperthyroidism and ophthalmopathy. RNA transcripts gave rise to amplified TCR beta CDR3 regions. The TCR CDR3 first-round RT-PCR relied on the HTBI primer set. A single record per CDR3 protein comes from TCRdb applying MiXCR to the multiplex PCR reads. The top ten clones hold approximately 27% of a sample with 300,000 to 500,000 distinct CDR3 sequences, about 14% of them seen once. The specimen sequenced was blood. These receptors came from a man aged 50 to 59 with Graves' ophthalmopathy.

This clonotype was found many times. J is TRBJ2-7 and V is TRBV5-1; possibly TRBD1 or TRBD2 for D (5 bases each). The CDR3 is 14 amino acids. Germline CDR1 and CDR2: SGHRS and YFSETQ. Trimming stripped 3 bases from V and 0 bases from J, with 10 bases between. CDR3 residues: CASSYGTDSYEQYF. The CDR3 DNA is TGCGCCAGCAGCTACGGGACGGACTCCTACGAGCAGTACTTC.

Remarks on this clonotype: This could be a read error, since a much larger clone is one nucleotide away. CDR3 nucleotide sequence: TGCAGTGCTAGAGGCCGGGGGGACACTGAAGCTTCCTTT. This codes for CSARGRGDTEASF. The chain joins TRBV20-1 to TRBJ1-1; weak D call: TRBD1 (6 bases). Germline V CDR1 and CDR2: DFQATT, SNEGSKA (reference sequence). The CDR3 spans 13 residues.

CDR3 in DNA: TGTGCCTGGAGTAGGGACAATAGCAATCAGCCCCAGCATTTT. It is translated as CAWSRDNSNQPQHF. This chain joins TRBV30 and TRBJ1-5; tentative D call: TRBD1 (6 bases). The CDR3 extends over 14 amino acids. Germline CDR1 GTSNPN, CDR2 SVGIG (reference sequence). Trimming removed 2 bases at V and 0 bases at J, with 8 bases between.

This clonotype was detected many times. The chain links TRBV18 to TRBJ2-6, with D unresolved. V lost 2 bases and J 0 bases, leaving 5 bases between the germline ends. This CDR3 is 15 amino acids long. The germline V gene encodes CDR1 KGHSH and CDR2 LQKENI. The CDR3 loop reads CASSPSSSGANVLTF. CDR3 DNA: TGTGCCAGCTCACCATCAAGCTCTGGGGCCAACGTCCTGACTTTC.

This clonotype was recorded many times. The V and J genes are TRBV13 and TRBJ2-7, with D unclear. The V end lost 10 bases, the J end lost 2 bases, and 9 bases lay between the germline ends. The germline V gene encodes CDR1 PRHDT and CDR2 FYEKMQ (reference sequence). The length of the CDR3 is 11 residues. The CDR3 is CATRPAYEQYF. The CDR3 DNA is TGTGCCACCCGACCAGCCTACGAGCAGTACTTC.

This clonotype was counted ten times or more. The V gene is TRBV2, the J gene TRBJ2-1; TRBD2 matches 11 bases. Germline values: CDR1 SNHLY, CDR2 FYNNEI. The V and J ends lost 7 bases and 7 bases, in that order; junction bases with no gene match: 6. The CDR3 extends over 14 amino acids. The CDR3 reads CASKIAGGPNEQFF. The DNA of the CDR3 is TGTGCCAGCAAAATAGCGGGAGGGCCAAATGAGCAGTTCTTC.

This clonotype has a count of ten or more. The rearrangement joins TRBV30 to TRBJ1-6, with D unclear. The germline CDR1 and CDR2 sequences are GTSNPN and SVGIG (reference sequence). Trimming took 2 bases from V and 10 from J, leaving 6 bases between them. The CDR3 has 11 amino acids. CDR3 protein: CAWSRASPLHF. The CDR3 DNA is TGTGCCTGGAGTCGGGCCTCACCCCTCCACTTT.

With regard to this clonotype: A read error may be the cause here, since a much bigger clone is one base away. This chain joins TRBV2 and TRBJ1-2; D gene ambiguous. This CDR3 contains 14 residues. Germline V gene data show CDR1 as SNHLY and CDR2 as FYNNEI. Trimming shortened V by 2 bases and J by 6 bases, and 13 bases separated the two germline ends. The CDR3 reads CASSENAGVHGYTF. The CDR3 coding sequence is TGTGCCAGCAGTGAAAACGCAGGCGTCCATGGCTACACCTTC.

This clonotype was counted only a few times. V and J are TRBV2 and TRBJ1-2; unclear D gene. The CDR3 length is 12 residues. Trimming removed 4 bases at V and 8 bases at J, with 11 bases between. In germline, CDR1 is SNHLY, CDR2 FYNNEI. The CDR3 region has the DNA TGTGCCAGCAGTGTGAGGGTCTTAGGCTACACCTTC. Translation gives CASSVRVLGYTF.

The sample holds many counts of this clonotype. The genes are TRBV15 and TRBJ2-5, with a weak D call TRBD1 (6 bases). Trimming took 1 base from V and 9 from J, leaving 21 bases between them. Germline CDR1 reads LNHNV; CDR2 reads YYDKDF (reference sequence). This CDR3 has 16 residues. Here the CDR3 DNA reads TGTGCCACCAGCAGAGGAACCGGGACAATTGCCAGGGCCCAGTACTTC. It codes for CATSRGTGTIARAQYF.

This clonotype has a handful of counts. This chain joins TRBV18 and TRBJ1-6; no clear D. Trimming pared 7 bases from V and 6 bases from J, leaving 4 bases between. The CDR3 is 11 amino acids. The V gene's germline CDR1 is KGHSH and CDR2 LQKENI. DNA of the CDR3: TGTGCCAGCTGGGGTAATTCACCCCTCCACTTT. It specifies CASWGNSPLHF.

This clonotype appeared a few times. The chain combines TRBV20-1 with TRBJ2-2; 8 bases match TRBD2. Germline V gene lookup returns CDR1 DFQATT and CDR2 SNEGSKA (reference sequence). J was trimmed by 5 bases and V by 1 base; bases with no gene match: 3. The CDR3 extends over 14 amino acids. The DNA for the CDR3 is TGCAGTGCTAGAGTGGCGGGAGGAACCGGGGAGCTGTTTTTT. It specifies CSARVAGGTGELFF.

The V call is TRBV27, the J call TRBJ2-7; 8 bases fit TRBD1. V lost 6 bases, J lost 1 base, and 2 bases stayed unmatched. CDR1 and CDR2 from the germline V gene are MNHEY and SMNVEV (reference sequence). The CDR3 covers 13 residues. DNA of the CDR3: TGTGCCAGCAGACAGGGGGGTTCCTACGAGCAGTACTTC. It is translated as CASRQGGSYEQYF.

To note about this clonotype: This may be a read error: a much more frequent sequence differs by one nucleotide. V is TRBV27 and J is TRBJ2-7, with 7 bases identical to TRBD2. The length of the CDR3 is 15 residues. The germline CDR1 and CDR2 sequences are MNHEY and SMNVEV (reference sequence). Trimming removed 5 bases from V and 3 bases from J; junction bases left unmatched: 10. CDR3 bases: TGTGCCAGCAGTGATCCTAGCGGAGGGAACTACGAGCAGTACTTC. Amino acids: CASSDPSGGNYEQYF.

The V and J genes are TRBV19 and TRBJ2-2; D is unresolved. CDR3 length: 13 amino acids. Trimming cost V 7 bases and J 2 bases, with 8 bases left between them. Germline V gives CDR1 LNHDA, CDR2 SQIVND (reference sequence). CDR3 bases: TGTGCCAGTACCGCAGATAACACCGGGGAGCTGTTTTTT. Amino acid sequence: CASTADNTGELFF.

This clonotype has a count of ten or more. The rearrangement links TRBV5-1 to TRBJ2-1; 7 nucleotides line up with TRBD2. J was trimmed by 4 bases and V by 2 bases; bases with no gene match: 9. The CDR3 is 16 residues long. CDR1 and CDR2 (germline): SGHRS, YFSETQ. The CDR3 loop reads CASSLGLADWYNEQFF. The CDR3 DNA follows: TGCGCCAGCAGCTTAGGGCTAGCGGACTGGTACAATGAGCAGTTCTTC.

This clonotype was seen ten or more times. The chain uses TRBV4-1 and TRBJ1-1; D not certain. Germline lookup yields CDR1 MGHRA and CDR2 YSYEKL. The CDR3 consists of 15 residues. V shed 2 bases and J shed 4 bases, with 14 bases lying between them. The CDR3 region has the DNA TGCGCCAGCAGCCAATTAACGGGGTCGGGCACTGAAGCTTTCTTT. It codes for CASSQLTGSGTEAFF.